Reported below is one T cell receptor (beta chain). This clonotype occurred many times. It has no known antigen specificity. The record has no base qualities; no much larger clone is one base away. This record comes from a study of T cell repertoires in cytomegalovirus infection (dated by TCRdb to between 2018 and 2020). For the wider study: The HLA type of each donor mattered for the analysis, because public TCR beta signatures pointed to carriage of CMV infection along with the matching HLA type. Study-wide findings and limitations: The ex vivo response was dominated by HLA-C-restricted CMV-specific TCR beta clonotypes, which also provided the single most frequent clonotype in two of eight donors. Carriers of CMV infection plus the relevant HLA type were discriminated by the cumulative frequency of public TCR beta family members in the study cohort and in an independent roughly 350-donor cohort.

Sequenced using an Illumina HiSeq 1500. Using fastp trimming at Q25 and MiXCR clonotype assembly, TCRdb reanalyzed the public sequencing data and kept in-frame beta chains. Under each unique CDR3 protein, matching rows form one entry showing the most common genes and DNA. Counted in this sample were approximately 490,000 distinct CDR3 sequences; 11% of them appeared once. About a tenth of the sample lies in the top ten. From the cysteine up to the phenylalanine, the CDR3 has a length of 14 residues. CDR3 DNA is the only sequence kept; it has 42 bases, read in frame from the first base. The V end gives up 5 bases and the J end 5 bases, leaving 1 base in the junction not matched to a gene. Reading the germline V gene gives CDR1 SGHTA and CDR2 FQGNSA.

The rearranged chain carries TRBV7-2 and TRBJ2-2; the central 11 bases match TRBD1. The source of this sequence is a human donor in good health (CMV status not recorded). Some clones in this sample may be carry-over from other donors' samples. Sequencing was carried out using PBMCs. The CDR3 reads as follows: CASSGQGATGELFF. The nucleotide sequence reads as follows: TGTGCCAGCAGCGGACAGGGGGCAACCGGGGAGCTGTTTTTT.